This T cell receptor beta chain was sequenced in a study of radiation and T cells in renal cell carcinoma. Time point given: baseline pretreatment blood. Regarding treatment: 15 Gy SBRT to primary tumor, nephrectomy 4 weeks later. Assay: immunoSEQ multiplex PCR; the TCRdb copy retains only in-frame clones and omits some. The table shows about 140,000 clones, with over 65% occurring only once. The sequencing used blood, collected from a patient whose treatment included radiotherapy and nephrectomy. This receptor was taken from a woman aged 45-65 years with renal cell carcinoma.

The CDR3 DNA sequence: TGTGCCTGGGACAGGGGCTCCCCAATAAGGTACTTC. Translating it yields CAWDRGSPIRYF. This chain uses TRBV30 with TRBJ2-7, with TRBD1 identical over 8 bases. V dropped 5 bases and J dropped 12; count of bases not matched to a gene: 12. Per the germline V gene, CDR1 is GTSNPN and CDR2 is SVGIG (reference sequence). CDR3 length: 12 amino acids.